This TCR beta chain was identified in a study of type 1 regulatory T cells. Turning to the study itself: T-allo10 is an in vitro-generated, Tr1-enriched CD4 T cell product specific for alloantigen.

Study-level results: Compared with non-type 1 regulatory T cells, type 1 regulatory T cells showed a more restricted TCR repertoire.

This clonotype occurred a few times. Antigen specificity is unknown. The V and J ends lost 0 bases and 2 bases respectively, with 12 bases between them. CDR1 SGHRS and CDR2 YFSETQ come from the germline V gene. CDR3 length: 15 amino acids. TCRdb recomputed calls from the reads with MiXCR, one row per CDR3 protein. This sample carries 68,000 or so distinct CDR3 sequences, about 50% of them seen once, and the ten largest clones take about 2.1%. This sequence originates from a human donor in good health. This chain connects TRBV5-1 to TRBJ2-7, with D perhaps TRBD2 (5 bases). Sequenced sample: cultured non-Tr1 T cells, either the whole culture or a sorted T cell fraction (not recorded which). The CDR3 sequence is CASSLATGMTYEQYF. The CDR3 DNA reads TGCGCCAGCAGCTTGGCCACGGGGATGACCTACGAGCAGTACTTC.